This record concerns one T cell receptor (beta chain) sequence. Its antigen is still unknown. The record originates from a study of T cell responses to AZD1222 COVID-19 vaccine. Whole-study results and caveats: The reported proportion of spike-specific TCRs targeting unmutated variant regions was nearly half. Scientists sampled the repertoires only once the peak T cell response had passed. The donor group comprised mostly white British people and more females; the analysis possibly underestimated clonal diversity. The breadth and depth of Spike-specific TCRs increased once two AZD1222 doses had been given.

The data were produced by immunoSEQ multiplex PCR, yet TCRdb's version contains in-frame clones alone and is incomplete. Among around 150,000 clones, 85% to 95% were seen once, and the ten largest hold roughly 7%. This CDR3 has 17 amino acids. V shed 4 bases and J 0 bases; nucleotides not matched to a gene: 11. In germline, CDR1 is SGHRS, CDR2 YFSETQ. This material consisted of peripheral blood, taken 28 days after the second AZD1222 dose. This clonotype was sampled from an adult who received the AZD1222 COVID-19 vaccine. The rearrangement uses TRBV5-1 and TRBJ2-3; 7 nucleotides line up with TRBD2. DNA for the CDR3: TGCGCCAGCAGCCCCCTAGCGGATAGACCTAGCACAGATACGCAGTATTTT. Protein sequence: CASSPLADRPSTDTQYF.